This T cell receptor beta chain was recorded in a study of blood T cells in healthy people across ages. Overall study context: Template switching picked up about one barcoded beta molecule for each two T cells.

Primed by a sample-barcoded 5' primer and a J-beta primer mix, a second PCR proceeded for 7 to 11 cycles. Every molecule of cDNA carried a tag from a template-switch adaptor with 12 random nucleotides. TCRdb called the 5' RACE reads again in MiXCR, with one record for every CDR3 protein. The sample includes about 1.7 million distinct CDR3 sequences, approximately 30% of them seen just once. The sample holds a few counts of this clonotype. Every sample yielded at least 6.5 million isolated PBMCs. The CDR3 runs 12 residues. Per germline, CDR1 MGHRA and CDR2 YSYEKL. Trimming cost V 4 bases and J 10 bases, with 13 bases left between them.

This TCR came from a woman aged 25 to 39 in good health. The chain employs TRBV4-1 and TRBJ1-1; D remains ambiguous. What was sequenced was blood. CDR3 DNA: TGCGCCAGCAGCCCCGGAGGTACGGCAGCTTTCTTT. Translating gives CASSPGGTAAFF.